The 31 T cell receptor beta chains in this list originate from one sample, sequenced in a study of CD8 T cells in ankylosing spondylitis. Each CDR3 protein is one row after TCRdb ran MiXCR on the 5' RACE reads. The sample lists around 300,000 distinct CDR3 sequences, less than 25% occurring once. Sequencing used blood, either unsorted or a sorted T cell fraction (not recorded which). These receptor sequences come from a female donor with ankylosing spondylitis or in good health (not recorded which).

The CDR3 DNA sequence: TGTGCCATCAGTGAAACCAACTATGGCTACACCTTC. Protein product: CAISETNYGYTF. This rearrangement joins TRBV10-3 to TRBJ1-2; D is ambiguous. The CDR3 extends over 12 amino acids. The germline gives CDR1 ENHRY, CDR2 SYGVKD. Between the trimmed V and J ends, which lost 3 bases and 2 bases, there was a span of 4 bases.

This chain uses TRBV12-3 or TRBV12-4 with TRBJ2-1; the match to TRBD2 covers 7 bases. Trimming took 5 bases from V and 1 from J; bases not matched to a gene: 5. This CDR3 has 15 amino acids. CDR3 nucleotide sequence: TGTGCCAGCAGTCACGGACTAGAATCCTACAATGAGCAGTTCTTC. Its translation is CASSHGLESYNEQFF.

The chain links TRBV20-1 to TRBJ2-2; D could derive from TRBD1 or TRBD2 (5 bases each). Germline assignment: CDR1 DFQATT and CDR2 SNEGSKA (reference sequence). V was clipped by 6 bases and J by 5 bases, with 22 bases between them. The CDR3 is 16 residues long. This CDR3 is CSADPGKGFGTGELFF. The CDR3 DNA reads TGCAGTGCCGACCCCGGGAAGGGGTTTGGAACCGGGGAGCTGTTTTTT.

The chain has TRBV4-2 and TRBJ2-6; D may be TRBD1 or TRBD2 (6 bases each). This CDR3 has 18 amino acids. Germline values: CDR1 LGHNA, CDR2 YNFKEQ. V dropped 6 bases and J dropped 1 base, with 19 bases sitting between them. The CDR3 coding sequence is TGTGCCAGCAGTGAAACAGGGACTTTGTTTTCTGGGGCCAACGTCCTGACTTTC. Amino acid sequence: CASSETGTLFSGANVLTF.

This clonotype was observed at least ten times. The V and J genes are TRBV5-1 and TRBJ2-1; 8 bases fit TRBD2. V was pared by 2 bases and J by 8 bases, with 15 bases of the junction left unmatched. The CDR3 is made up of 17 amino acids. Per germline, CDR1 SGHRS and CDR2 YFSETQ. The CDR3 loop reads CASSLYRRSGRSDEQFF. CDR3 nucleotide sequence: TGCGCCAGCAGCTTATATAGGAGAAGCGGGAGATCCGATGAGCAGTTCTTC.

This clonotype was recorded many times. Written as DNA, the CDR3 is TGTGCCAGCAGCCCCAGGGGGGTCTCGGAAGAGACCCAGTACTTC. It codes for CASSPRGVSEETQYF. The chain carries TRBV7-9 and TRBJ2-5; D is perhaps TRBD1 (7 bases). The CDR3 runs to 15 residues. CDR1 SEHNR and CDR2 FQNEAQ come from the germline V gene (reference sequence). Trimming pared 5 bases from V and 3 bases from J, leaving 16 bases between.

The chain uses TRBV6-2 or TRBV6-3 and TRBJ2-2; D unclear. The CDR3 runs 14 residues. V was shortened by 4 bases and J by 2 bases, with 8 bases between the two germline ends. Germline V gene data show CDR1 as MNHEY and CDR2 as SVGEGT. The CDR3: CASSSAGNTGELFF. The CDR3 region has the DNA TGTGCCAGCAGTTCTGCAGGAAACACCGGGGAGCTGTTTTTT.

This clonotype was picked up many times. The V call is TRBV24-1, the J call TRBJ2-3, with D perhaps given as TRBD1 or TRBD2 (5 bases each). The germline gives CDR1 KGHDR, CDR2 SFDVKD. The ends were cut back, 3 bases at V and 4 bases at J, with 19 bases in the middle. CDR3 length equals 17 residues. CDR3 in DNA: TGTGCCACCAGTGATGTGGCAGCCGAATTGGGGGCAGATACGCAGTATTTT. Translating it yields CATSDVAAELGADTQYF.

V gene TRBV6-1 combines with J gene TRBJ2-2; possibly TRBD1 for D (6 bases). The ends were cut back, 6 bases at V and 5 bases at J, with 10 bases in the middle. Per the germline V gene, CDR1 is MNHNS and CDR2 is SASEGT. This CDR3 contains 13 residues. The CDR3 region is CASSATGTGELFF. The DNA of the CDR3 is TGTGCCAGCAGCGCAACAGGGACCGGGGAGCTGTTTTTT.

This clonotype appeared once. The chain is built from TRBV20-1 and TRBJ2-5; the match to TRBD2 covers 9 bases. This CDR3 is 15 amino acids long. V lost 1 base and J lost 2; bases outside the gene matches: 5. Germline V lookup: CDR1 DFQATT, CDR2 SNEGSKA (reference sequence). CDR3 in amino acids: CSARAERGVQETQYF. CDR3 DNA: TGCAGTGCTAGAGCTGAGCGGGGGGTACAAGAGACCCAGTACTTC.

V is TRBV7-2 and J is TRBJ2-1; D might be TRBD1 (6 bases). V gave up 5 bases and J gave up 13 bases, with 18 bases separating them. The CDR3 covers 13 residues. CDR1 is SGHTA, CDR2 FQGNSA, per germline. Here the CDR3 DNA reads TGTGCCAGCAGCCTCCGGACAGAAGGGGCCCAGTTCTTC. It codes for CASSLRTEGAQFF. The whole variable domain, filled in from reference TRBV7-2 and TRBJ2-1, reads GAGVSQSPSNKVTEKGKDVELRCDPISGHTALYWYRQSLGQGLEFLIYFQGNSAPDKSGLPSDRFSAERTGGSVSTLTIQRTQQEDSAVYLCASSLRTEGAQFFGPGTRLTVL.

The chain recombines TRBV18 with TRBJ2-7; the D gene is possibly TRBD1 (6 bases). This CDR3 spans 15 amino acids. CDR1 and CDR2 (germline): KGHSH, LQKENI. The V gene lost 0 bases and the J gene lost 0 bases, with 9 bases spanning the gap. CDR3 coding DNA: TGTGCCAGCTCACCACCGGGGACAATCTCCTACGAGCAGTACTTC. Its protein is CASSPPGTISYEQYF.

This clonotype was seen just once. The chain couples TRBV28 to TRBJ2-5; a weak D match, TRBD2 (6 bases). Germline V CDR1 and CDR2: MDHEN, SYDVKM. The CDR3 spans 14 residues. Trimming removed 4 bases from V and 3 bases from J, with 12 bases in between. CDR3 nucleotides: TGTGCCAGCAGTTCGGCGGGACCGGAAGAGACCCAGTACTTC. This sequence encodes CASSSAGPEETQYF.

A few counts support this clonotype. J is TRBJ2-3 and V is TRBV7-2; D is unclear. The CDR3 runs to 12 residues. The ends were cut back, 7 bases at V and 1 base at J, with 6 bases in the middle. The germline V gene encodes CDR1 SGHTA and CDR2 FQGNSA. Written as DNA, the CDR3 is TGTGCCAGCACCTATGGCACAGATACGCAGTATTTT. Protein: CASTYGTDTQYF.

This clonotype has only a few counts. CDR3 amino acids: CASSLTRDQPQHF. CDR3 DNA: TGCGCCAGCAGCCTTACACGAGATCAGCCCCAGCATTTT. The chain has TRBV4-3 and TRBJ1-5; no firm D call. With 4 bases removed from V and 5 bases from J, the gap between germline ends came to 9 bases. The CDR3 runs 13 residues. Germline assignment: CDR1 LGHNA and CDR2 YSLEER.

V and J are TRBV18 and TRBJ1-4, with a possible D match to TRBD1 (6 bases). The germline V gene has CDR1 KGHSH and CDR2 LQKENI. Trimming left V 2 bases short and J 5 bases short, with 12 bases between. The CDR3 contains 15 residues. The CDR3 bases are TGTGCCAGCTCACCAGGCGGGACACAGAATGAAAAACTGTTTTTT. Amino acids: CASSPGGTQNEKLFF.

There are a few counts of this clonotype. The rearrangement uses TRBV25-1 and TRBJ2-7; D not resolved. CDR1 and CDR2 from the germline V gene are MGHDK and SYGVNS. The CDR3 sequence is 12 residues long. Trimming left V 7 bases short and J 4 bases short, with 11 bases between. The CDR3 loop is CASKGSNYEQYF. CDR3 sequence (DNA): TGTGCCAGCAAAGGCAGCAATTACGAGCAGTACTTC.

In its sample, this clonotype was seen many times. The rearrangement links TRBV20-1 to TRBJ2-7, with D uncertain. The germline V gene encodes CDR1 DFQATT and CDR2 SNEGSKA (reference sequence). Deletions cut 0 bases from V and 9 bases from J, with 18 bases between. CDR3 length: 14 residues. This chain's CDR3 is CSARDFKGNSPQYF. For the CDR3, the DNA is TGCAGTGCTAGAGATTTTAAGGGTAATAGCCCGCAGTACTTC.

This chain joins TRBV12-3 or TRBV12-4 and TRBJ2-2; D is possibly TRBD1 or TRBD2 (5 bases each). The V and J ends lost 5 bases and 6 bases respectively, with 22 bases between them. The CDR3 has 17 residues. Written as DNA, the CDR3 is TGTGCCAGCAGTCCCAACCGGGACCCCGATCTCTCCGGGGAGCTGTTTTTT. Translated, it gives CASSPNRDPDLSGELFF.

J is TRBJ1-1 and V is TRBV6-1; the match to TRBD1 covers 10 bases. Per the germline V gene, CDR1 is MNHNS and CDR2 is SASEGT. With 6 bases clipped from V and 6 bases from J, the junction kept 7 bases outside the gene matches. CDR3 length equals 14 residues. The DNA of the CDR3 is TGTGCCAGCAGGGGACAGGGGTTTAATTCTGAAGCTTTCTTT. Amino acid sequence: CASRGQGFNSEAFF.

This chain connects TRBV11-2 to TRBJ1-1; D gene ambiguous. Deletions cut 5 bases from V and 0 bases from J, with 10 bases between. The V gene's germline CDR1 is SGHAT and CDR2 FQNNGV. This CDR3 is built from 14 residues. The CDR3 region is CASSLTAVNTEAFF. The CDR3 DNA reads TGTGCCAGCAGCCTGACCGCAGTGAACACTGAAGCTTTCTTT.

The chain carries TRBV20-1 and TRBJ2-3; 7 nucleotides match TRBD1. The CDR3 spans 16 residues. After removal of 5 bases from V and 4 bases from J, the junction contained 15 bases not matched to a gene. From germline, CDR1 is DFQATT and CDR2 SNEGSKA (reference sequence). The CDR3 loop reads CSAPGQFPSPSDTQYF. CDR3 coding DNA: TGCAGTGCTCCGGGACAGTTCCCCTCTCCCTCAGATACGCAGTATTTT.

CDR3 sequence: CASGLDPWGDEQFF. CDR3 coding DNA: TGTGCTAGTGGTTTGGACCCTTGGGGCGATGAGCAGTTCTTC. The gene calls are TRBV12-5 and TRBJ2-1; tentative D call: TRBD1 (5 bases). Germline CDR1 and CDR2: LGHNT and FRNRAP. With 1 base removed from V and 8 bases from J, the gap between germline ends came to 12 bases. This CDR3 comprises 14 residues.

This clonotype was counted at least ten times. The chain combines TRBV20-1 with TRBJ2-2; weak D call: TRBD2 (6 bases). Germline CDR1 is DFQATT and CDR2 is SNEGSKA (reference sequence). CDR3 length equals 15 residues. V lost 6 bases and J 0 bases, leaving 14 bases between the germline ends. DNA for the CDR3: TGCAGTGCCCTCGCCGGGACTTCGAACACCGGGGAGCTGTTTTTT. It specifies CSALAGTSNTGELFF.

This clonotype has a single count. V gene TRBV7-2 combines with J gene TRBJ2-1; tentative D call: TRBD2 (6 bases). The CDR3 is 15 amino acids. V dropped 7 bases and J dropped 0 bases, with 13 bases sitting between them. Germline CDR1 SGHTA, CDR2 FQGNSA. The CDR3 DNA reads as TGTGCCAGCACCTTGGGGGGTACCTCCTACAATGAGCAGTTCTTC. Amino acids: CASTLGGTSYNEQFF.

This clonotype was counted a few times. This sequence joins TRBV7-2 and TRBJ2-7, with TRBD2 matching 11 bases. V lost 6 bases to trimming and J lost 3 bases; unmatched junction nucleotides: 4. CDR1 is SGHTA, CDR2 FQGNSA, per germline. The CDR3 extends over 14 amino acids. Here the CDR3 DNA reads TGTGCCAGCAGGGAAGGACTAGCGGGCTACGAGCAGTACTTC. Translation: CASREGLAGYEQYF.

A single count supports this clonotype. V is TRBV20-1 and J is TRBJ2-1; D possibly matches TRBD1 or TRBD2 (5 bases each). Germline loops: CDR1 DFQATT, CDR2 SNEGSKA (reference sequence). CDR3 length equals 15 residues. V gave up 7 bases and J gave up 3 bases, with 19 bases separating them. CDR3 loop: CSVSPTRDDYNEQFF. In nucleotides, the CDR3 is TGCAGTGTTTCCCCCACCCGGGACGACTACAATGAGCAGTTCTTC.

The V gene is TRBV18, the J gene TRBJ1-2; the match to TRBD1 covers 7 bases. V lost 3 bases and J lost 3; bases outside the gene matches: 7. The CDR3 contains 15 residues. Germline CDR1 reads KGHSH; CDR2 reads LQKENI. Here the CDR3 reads CASSPVTGTDYGYTF. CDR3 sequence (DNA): TGTGCCAGCTCACCTGTTACCGGGACAGACTATGGCTACACCTTC. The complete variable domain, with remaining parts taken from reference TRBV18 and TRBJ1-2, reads NAGVMQNPRHLVRRRGQEARLRCSPMKGHSHVYWYRQLPEEGLKFMVYLQKENIIDESGMPKERFSAEFPKEGPSILRIQQVVRGDSAAYFCASSPVTGTDYGYTFGSGTRLTVV.

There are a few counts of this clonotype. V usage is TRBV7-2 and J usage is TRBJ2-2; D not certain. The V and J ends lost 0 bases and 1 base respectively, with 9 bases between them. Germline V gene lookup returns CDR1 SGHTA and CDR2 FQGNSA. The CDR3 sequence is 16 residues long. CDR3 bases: TGTGCCAGCAGCTTAGCTTCTCCTAGGAACACCGGGGAGCTGTTTTTT. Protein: CASSLASPRNTGELFF.

CDR3 sequence: CASSLGLAGPNEQFF. CDR3 bases: TGCGCCAGCAGCTTGGGACTAGCGGGCCCTAATGAGCAGTTCTTC. The V gene is TRBV5-1, the J gene TRBJ2-1; 10 bases fit TRBD2. The V segment lost 0 bases and the J segment 7 bases; nucleotides outside the gene matches: 4. The CDR3 is 15 amino acids. The V gene's germline CDR1 is SGHRS and CDR2 YFSETQ.

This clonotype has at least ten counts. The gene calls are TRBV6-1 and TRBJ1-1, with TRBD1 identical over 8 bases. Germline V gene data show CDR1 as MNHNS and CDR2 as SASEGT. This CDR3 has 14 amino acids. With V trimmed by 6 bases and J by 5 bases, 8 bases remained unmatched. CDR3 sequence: CASRGRGLETEAFF. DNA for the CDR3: TGTGCCAGCAGAGGCAGGGGGCTAGAGACTGAAGCTTTCTTT.